Below are 30 T cell receptor beta chains sequenced from a single sample in a study of shared clonotypes between healthy human individuals. Measured with immunoSEQ multiplex PCR; TCRdb has only the in-frame clones, and not every one. The repertoire has some 1,400,000 clones, over 95% of them found once; the top ten carry roughly 1.2%. Input material: naive CD4+ T cells sorted from blood. Subset: CD45RA+ positively selected. These receptors came from a man between 25 and 39 years old in good health.

The chain has TRBV11-3 and TRBJ2-5; TRBD2 aligns across 8 bases. The CDR3 is made up of 15 amino acids. The V segment lost 1 base and the J segment 3 bases; nucleotides outside the gene matches: 4. Germline V gene sequence: CDR1 SGHNT, CDR2 YENEEA. CDR3: CASSLVIAGKETQYF. The CDR3 coding sequence is TGTGCCAGCAGCTTAGTTATAGCGGGGAAAGAGACCCAGTACTTC.

The J gene is TRBJ2-2, the V gene TRBV19; possibly TRBD1 for D (6 bases). Trimming cost V 7 bases and J 0 bases, with 12 bases left between them. Germline-derived CDR1 and CDR2 are LNHDA and SQIVND (reference sequence). The CDR3 covers 15 residues. The DNA of the CDR3 is TGTGCCAGTATACGAGGGGGAACGAACACCGGGGAGCTGTTTTTT. Translating it yields CASIRGGTNTGELFF.

CDR3 in amino acids: CASRESATDTQYF. The CDR3, as DNA: TGCGCCAGCAGGGAAAGTGCCACAGATACGCAGTATTTT. The rearrangement joins TRBV10-1 to TRBJ2-3; no clear D gene. V was cut by 6 bases and J by 2 bases, with 9 bases left in between. CDR1 is WNHNN and CDR2 is SYGVQD in the germline V gene (reference sequence). This CDR3 comprises 13 residues.

A single count supports this clone. The identical CDR3 is also encoded by other nucleotide sequences in the sample. The V gene is TRBV29-1, the J gene TRBJ1-2; 12 bases are a match to TRBD1. The V and J ends lost 7 bases and 4 bases, in that order; junction bases with no gene match: 1. Per the germline V gene, CDR1 is SQVTM and CDR2 is ANQGSEA. The CDR3 is 12 residues long. CDR3 sequence: CSAGQGAYGYTF. The CDR3 nucleotides read TGCAGCGCGGGACAGGGGGCCTATGGCTACACCTTC.

The gene calls are TRBV19 and TRBJ1-5; the match to TRBD1 covers 8 bases. The length of the CDR3 is 15 residues. Germline values: CDR1 LNHDA, CDR2 SQIVND (reference sequence). V lost 4 bases and J lost 5; bases outside the gene matches: 7. The CDR3 region is CASSTPRQGYQPQHF. In DNA, the CDR3 is TGTGCCAGTAGTACCCCCCGACAGGGGTATCAGCCCCAGCATTTT.

About this clone: In the same sample, other DNA sequences code for this CDR3. V usage is TRBV5-4 and J usage is TRBJ2-1; 10 nucleotides agree with TRBD2. Germline V gives CDR1 SGHNT, CDR2 YYREEE (reference sequence). The junction had 8 bases not matched to a gene; V was cut back by 4 bases and J by 4 bases. The CDR3 consists of 16 residues. CDR3 protein: CASSPGLAGDYNEQFF. The CDR3, as DNA: TGTGCCAGCAGCCCAGGCCTAGCGGGAGATTACAATGAGCAGTTCTTC.

V usage is TRBV5-1 and J usage is TRBJ2-3, with 12 bases aligning to TRBD2. Germline CDR1 is SGHRS and CDR2 is YFSETQ. Losses at the gene ends were 4 bases for V and 3 bases for J; bases not matched to a gene: 6. CDR3 size: 16 residues. CDR3 in amino acids: CASSPSSGRVTDTQYF. The CDR3 DNA reads as TGCGCCAGCAGCCCCTCTAGCGGGAGGGTGACAGATACGCAGTATTTT.

The J gene is TRBJ2-2, the V gene TRBV25-1; 7 nucleotides line up with TRBD1. The germline CDR1 and CDR2 sequences are MGHDK and SYGVNS. J lost 4 bases, V lost 3 bases, and 5 bases had no gene match. The CDR3 extends over 15 amino acids. The CDR3 here is CASSDLGQRTGELFF. DNA for the CDR3: TGTGCCAGCAGTGACTTGGGACAGCGCACCGGGGAGCTGTTTTTT.

The chain recombines TRBV27 with TRBJ2-5; 7 nucleotides align to TRBD2. Looked up from germline, CDR1 is MNHEY and CDR2 is SMNVEV (reference sequence). The CDR3 is made up of 13 amino acids. V gave up 9 bases and J gave up 3 bases; unmatched junction bases: 7. CDR3 nucleotide sequence: TGTGCCAGTTCTAGCGGTAGAAAAGAGACCCAGTACTTC. The encoded protein is CASSSGRKETQYF.

The J gene is TRBJ2-1, the V gene TRBV19; D is undetermined. The germline V gene has CDR1 LNHDA and CDR2 SQIVND (reference sequence). V was cut by 5 bases and J by 9 bases, with 11 bases left in between. This CDR3 has 12 amino acids. The CDR3 is CASSDLFGEQFF. CDR3 DNA sequence: TGTGCCAGTAGTGACCTGTTCGGTGAGCAGTTCTTC.

The chain couples TRBV7-7 to TRBJ2-7, with unresolved D. The germline gives CDR1 SSHAT, CDR2 FNYEAQ (reference sequence). The CDR3 loop spans 13 amino acids. V was shortened by 0 bases and J by 6 bases, with 9 bases between the two germline ends. CDR3: CASSLADGSEQYF. The CDR3 DNA follows: TGTGCCAGCAGCTTAGCAGACGGGTCCGAGCAGTACTTC.

The CDR3 is CASSDRQGTDTQYF. CDR3 nucleotides: TGTGCCAGCAGTGACCGACAGGGCACAGATACGCAGTATTTT. This chain uses TRBV6-5 with TRBJ2-3; a weak D match, TRBD1 (6 bases). This CDR3 region has 14 residues. Per germline, CDR1 MNHEY and CDR2 SVGAGI. V was cut by 5 bases and J by 1 base, with 10 bases left in between.

J is TRBJ2-3 and V is TRBV19, with a tentative D call TRBD2 (5 bases). V was trimmed by 6 bases and J by 9 bases, leaving 13 bases between them. The CDR3 runs 12 residues. Germline V gene data show CDR1 as LNHDA and CDR2 as SQIVND (reference sequence). This chain's CDR3 is CASSITSSTQYF. DNA of the CDR3: TGTGCCAGTAGCATAACTAGTTCAACGCAGTATTTT.

The rearrangement links TRBV2 to TRBJ2-2, with no clear D. Germline assignment: CDR1 SNHLY and CDR2 FYNNEI. The CDR3 spans 16 residues. The ends were cut back, 6 bases at V and 6 bases at J, with 20 bases in the middle. CDR3 bases: TGTGCCAGCAGCCAAGAGGCAAGGGTTGGTCCCGGGGAGCTGTTTTTT. It specifies CASSQEARVGPGELFF.

The chain carries TRBV5-4 and TRBJ1-2; D might be TRBD1 (6 bases). The CDR3 is 14 amino acids. Per the germline V gene, CDR1 is SGHNT and CDR2 is YYREEE (reference sequence). Trimming removed 0 bases from V and 8 bases from J, with 14 bases in between. CDR3 in DNA: TGTGCCAGCAGCTTGGTAACAGGGTCGGGAGGCTACACCTTC. It encodes CASSLVTGSGGYTF. Full variable domain (remainder filled in from reference TRBV5-4 and TRBJ1-2): ETGVTQSPTHLIKTRGQQVTLRCSSQSGHNTVSWYQQALGQGPQFIFQYYREEENGRGNFPPRFSGLQFPNYSSELNVNALELDDSALYLCASSLVTGSGGYTFGSGTRLTVV.

The chain has TRBV14 and TRBJ2-5, with a tentative D call TRBD2 (5 bases). Germline V gives CDR1 SGHDN, CDR2 FVKESK. The germline V and J ends were trimmed by 0 bases and 4 bases, with 9 bases remaining between them. The CDR3 covers 14 residues. In nucleotides, the CDR3 is TGTGCCAGCAGCCAAGATGCACGGGGAGAGACCCAGTACTTC. Translation gives CASSQDARGETQYF.

The chain has TRBV7-3 and TRBJ2-2; 9 bases map to TRBD2. Germline loops: CDR1 SGHTA, CDR2 FQGTGA. The CDR3 contains 16 residues. Unmatched junction bases numbered 9, after V lost 3 bases and J lost 7 bases. The CDR3 loop is CASSLLAGGHVGELFF. The CDR3 region has the DNA TGTGCCAGCAGCTTGTTGGCGGGAGGGCACGTCGGGGAGCTGTTTTTT.

V usage is TRBV28 and J usage is TRBJ1-5, with unresolved D. The CDR3 has 15 amino acids. V lost 8 bases and J 0 bases, leaving 14 bases between the germline ends. Germline assignment: CDR1 MDHEN and CDR2 SYDVKM. The CDR3 loop is CASLEGTYSNQPQHF. The CDR3 nucleotides read TGTGCCAGCCTTGAGGGCACTTATAGCAATCAGCCCCAGCATTTT.

This clone was detected only a few times. J is TRBJ2-1 and V is TRBV18, with TRBD2 matching over 8 bases. The CDR3 has 16 amino acids. V lost 4 bases and J lost 4; bases outside the gene matches: 9. The germline gives CDR1 KGHSH, CDR2 LQKENI. CDR3 in amino acids: CASSLTGTRSYNEQFF. CDR3 DNA sequence: TGTGCCAGCTCACTAACCGGGACTAGGAGTTACAATGAGCAGTTCTTC.

V and J are TRBV7-2 and TRBJ2-4; D possibly corresponds to TRBD2 (5 bases). V lost 1 base and J 7 bases, leaving 14 bases between the germline ends. The germline CDR1 and CDR2 sequences are SGHTA and FQGNSA. The CDR3 is 15 residues long. The CDR3 reads CASSLGLRRANIQYF. CDR3 sequence (DNA): TGTGCCAGCAGCTTAGGCCTCAGGCGGGCGAACATTCAGTACTTC. Using reference TRBV7-2 and TRBJ2-4 for the parts outside the CDR3, the full variable domain is GAGVSQSPSNKVTEKGKDVELRCDPISGHTALYWYRQSLGQGLEFLIYFQGNSAPDKSGLPSDRFSAERTGGSVSTLTIQRTQQEDSAVYLCASSLGLRRANIQYFGAGTRLSVL.

The chain employs TRBV6-4 and TRBJ2-2, with TRBD2 identical over 10 bases. J was trimmed by 4 bases and V by 6 bases; bases with no gene match: 5. CDR1 and CDR2 from the germline V gene are MRHNA and SNTAGT. The CDR3 spans 15 residues. CDR3 in DNA: TGTGCCAGCAGCAGGACTAGCGGACTCACCGGGGAGCTGTTTTTT. Translating gives CASSRTSGLTGELFF.

The chain recombines TRBV7-6 with TRBJ2-7; a weak D match, TRBD1 (6 bases). Germline V gene lookup returns CDR1 SGHVS and CDR2 FNYEAQ. V shed 3 bases and J shed 6 bases, with 12 bases lying between them. The CDR3 loop spans 13 amino acids. The CDR3 coding sequence is TGTGCCAGCAGCTTTACAGGGTTGGGCGAGCAGTACTTC. This translates into CASSFTGLGEQYF.

This chain uses TRBV11-3 with TRBJ2-7; D assignment may be TRBD1 or TRBD2 (6 bases each). V shed 5 bases and J shed 2 bases, with 10 bases lying between them. CDR3 length: 13 residues. CDR1 SGHNT and CDR2 YENEEA come from the germline V gene. The CDR3 sequence is CASSPGDTYEQYF. The CDR3, as DNA: TGTGCCAGCAGCCCGGGGGACACCTACGAGCAGTACTTC.

This clone was counted once. This chain joins TRBV29-1 and TRBJ2-7; maybe TRBD2 (5 bases). The CDR3 contains 13 residues. Germline loops: CDR1 SQVTM, CDR2 ANQGSEA. With 7 bases removed from V and 4 bases from J, the gap between germline ends came to 17 bases. In DNA, the CDR3 is TGCAGCGCGGGATCGGTCGGCCCTTACGAGCAGTACTTC. Translation: CSAGSVGPYEQYF.

The CDR3 region has the DNA TGTGCCAGCAGCCCTAGTCGAGGGGGAAATGAAAAACTGTTTTTT. It is translated as CASSPSRGGNEKLFF. The rearrangement links TRBV14 to TRBJ1-4, with D perhaps matching TRBD1 (6 bases). V was cut by 4 bases and J by 5 bases, with 14 bases left in between. The CDR3 is 15 residues long. CDR1 and CDR2 from the germline V gene are SGHDN and FVKESK. The full variable domain, rest sourced from reference TRBV14 and TRBJ1-4, is EAGVTQFPSHSVIEKGQTVTLRCDPISGHDNLYWYRRVMGKEIKFLLHFVKESKQDESGMPNNRFLAERTGGTYSTLKVQPAELEDSGVYFCASSPSRGGNEKLFFGSGTQLSVL.

This chain links TRBV6-1 with TRBJ2-2; 8 bases fit TRBD1. CDR3 size: 15 residues. V lost 4 bases, J lost 6 bases, and 7 bases stayed unmatched. The germline V gene encodes CDR1 MNHNS and CDR2 SASEGT. The CDR3 region has the DNA TGTGCCAGCAGTGCTAGGACAGGGTTAGCCGGGGAGCTGTTTTTT. Residues: CASSARTGLAGELFF.

In its sample, this clone was seen once. The V gene is TRBV5-1, the J gene TRBJ1-1; tentatively, D is TRBD1 (5 bases). This CDR3 contains 14 residues. Germline V gene sequence: CDR1 SGHRS, CDR2 YFSETQ. Trimming left V 7 bases short and J 4 bases short, with 17 bases between. CDR3 in DNA: TGCGCCAGCGGGGATCGGGGGGGAACCACTGAAGCTTTCTTT. This codes for CASGDRGGTTEAFF.

The V and J genes are TRBV18 and TRBJ2-1; D assignment may be TRBD1 or TRBD2 (6 bases each). The CDR3 runs to 16 residues. CDR1 and CDR2 from the germline V gene are KGHSH and LQKENI. V dropped 0 bases and J dropped 5 bases, with 14 bases sitting between them. The CDR3 DNA is TGTGCCAGCTCACCACCATCCTTGCGGGACAACAATGAGCAGTTCTTC. Protein: CASSPPSLRDNNEQFF.

The chain carries TRBV5-1 and TRBJ2-3; D unclear. Trimming took 6 bases from V and 1 from J, leaving 15 bases between them. CDR3 length: 15 amino acids. In germline, CDR1 is SGHRS, CDR2 YFSETQ. The CDR3 nucleotides read TGCGCCAGCAAGCCCCCCGGTCGGGGCACAGATACGCAGTATTTT. Translation gives CASKPPGRGTDTQYF.

The V call is TRBV4-3, the J call TRBJ1-4; 7 nucleotides line up with TRBD1. Trimming took 0 bases from V and 8 from J; bases not matched to a gene: 3. CDR1 LGHNA and CDR2 YSLEER come from the germline V gene. There are 14 residues in the CDR3. This CDR3 reads CASSQDTGDEKLFF. DNA for the CDR3: TGCGCCAGCAGCCAAGATACAGGGGACGAAAAACTGTTTTTT.